One and the same sample provided the 6 T cell receptor beta chains below, sequenced in a study of regulatory T cells in long-lasting Graves disease. Building of the TCR beta libraries involved iRepertoire HTBI primers and Arm-PCR of CDR3 regions. TCRdb fed the multiplex PCR reads into MiXCR, producing one record per CDR3 protein. Of 400,000 to 550,000 distinct CDR3 sequences in the sample, about a sixth are singletons; the top ten hold about 25%. Time point reported: newly diagnosed GD, antithyroid drugs for less than 3 months. With RNA extracted from PBMCs as input, the TCR library was made. The sample was also linked to a second study, of T cells in Graves' hyperthyroidism and ophthalmopathy.

Sample: peripheral blood mononuclear cells (PBMCs), taken at new diagnosis, from a patient treated with antithyroid drugs. These receptors came from a woman under 30 with Graves disease.

This clonotype was seen many times. This chain connects TRBV9 to TRBJ2-5; D may be TRBD1 or TRBD2 (7 bases each). Germline CDR1 SGDLS, CDR2 YYNGEE. This CDR3 region has 16 residues. V lost 0 bases to trimming and J lost 4 bases, with 16 bases between them. CDR3 sequence (DNA): TGTGCCAGCAGCGTAGCAGGGGGTAGCGGGTCAGAGACCCAGTACTTC. Translation: CASSVAGGSGSETQYF.

V usage is TRBV6-5 and J usage is TRBJ2-3; 8 bases are a match to TRBD1. The CDR3 consists of 15 residues. CDR1 MNHEY and CDR2 SVGAGI come from the germline V gene. The ends lost 3 bases at V and 6 bases at J; junction bases unmatched: 8. The CDR3 DNA reads TGTGCCAGCAGTTATACCGGACAGGGCTCGGATACGCAGTATTTT. As protein: CASSYTGQGSDTQYF.

Ten or more counts support this clonotype. The chain links TRBV2 to TRBJ2-2; TRBD2 agrees at 12 bases. The CDR3 has 15 amino acids. Germline CDR1 is SNHLY and CDR2 is FYNNEI. Trimming at V came to 7 bases and at J to 4 bases, leaving 4 bases not matched to a gene. CDR3 protein: CASKGLAGPTGELFF. For the CDR3, the DNA is TGTGCCAGCAAAGGACTAGCGGGGCCCACCGGGGAGCTGTTTTTT.

The gene calls are TRBV20-1 and TRBJ2-5; D not certain. Germline assignment: CDR1 DFQATT and CDR2 SNEGSKA (reference sequence). V was clipped by 3 bases and J by 0 bases, with 11 bases between them. The CDR3 is 14 residues long. The DNA for the CDR3 is TGCAGTGCTAGGGGATGGAACAACCAAGAGACCCAGTACTTC. Encoded protein: CSARGWNNQETQYF.

This clonotype was detected many times. V and J are TRBV28 and TRBJ1-5; no firm D call. CDR3 length: 12 amino acids. Trimming removed 8 bases at V and 3 bases at J, with 8 bases between. Germline V gene data show CDR1 as MDHEN and CDR2 as SYDVKM. CDR3 nucleotide sequence: TGTGCCAGCGGACGGGCCAATCAGCCCCAGCATTTT. Translation gives CASGRANQPQHF.

There are a few counts of this clonotype. Compared with germline, one end of the junction differs, possibly owing to a read error. The chain combines TRBV3-1 with TRBJ2-7; possible D gene TRBD1, 5 bases. Germline loops: CDR1 LGHDT, CDR2 YNNKEL (reference sequence). The CDR3 length is 14 residues. The CDR3 coding sequence is TGTGCCAGCAGCCATGGAACAGGTCCCTACGGGCAGTACTTC. As protein: CASSHGTGPYGQYF.